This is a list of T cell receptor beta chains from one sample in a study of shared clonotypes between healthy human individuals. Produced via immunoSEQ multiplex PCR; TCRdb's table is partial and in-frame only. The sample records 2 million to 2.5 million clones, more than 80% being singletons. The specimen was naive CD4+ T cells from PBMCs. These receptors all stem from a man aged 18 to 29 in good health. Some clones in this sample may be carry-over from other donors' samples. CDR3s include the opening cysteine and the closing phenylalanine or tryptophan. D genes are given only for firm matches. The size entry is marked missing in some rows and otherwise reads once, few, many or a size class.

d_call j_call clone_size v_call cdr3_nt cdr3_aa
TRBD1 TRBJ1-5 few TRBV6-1 TGTGCCAGCAGTGCCTGGACAGGGGGCACCGCCCAGCATTTT CASSAWTGGTAQHF
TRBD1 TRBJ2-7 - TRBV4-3 TGCGCCAGCAGCCAAATCCGGGACAGAGATTACGAGCAGTACTTC CASSQIRDRDYEQYF
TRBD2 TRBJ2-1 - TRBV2 TGTGCCAGCAAAAAGGGGATGAGACCCTCGGGTAGCGGGGGAATCTACAATGAGCAGTTCTTC CASKKGMRPSGSGGIYNEQFF
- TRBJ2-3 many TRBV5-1 TGCGCCAGCAGCTATAGGGGAGATACGCAGTATTTT CASSYRGDTQYF
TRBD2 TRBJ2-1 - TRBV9 TGTGCCAGCAGCATTCTAGCGGGAGGGTTTAATGAGCAGTTCTTC CASSILAGGFNEQFF
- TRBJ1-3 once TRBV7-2 TGTGCCAGCAGCTTAGGAAGGGGCTCCGGAAACACCATATATTTT CASSLGRGSGNTIYF
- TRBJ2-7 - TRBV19 TGTGCCAGTAGTACCCCGGGCCTTTTACCCTACGAGCAGTACTTC CASSTPGLLPYEQYF
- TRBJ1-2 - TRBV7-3 TGTGCCAGCAGCTTAAAGGTTAGGGCAGCACCTAACTATGGCTACACCTTC CASSLKVRAAPNYGYTF
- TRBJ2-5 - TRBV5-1 TGCGCCAGCAGCCCCCTTGCGGGGACGGCGAGAGAGACCCAGTACTTC CASSPLAGTARETQYF
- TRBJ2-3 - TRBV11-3 TGTGCCAGCAGCTTAACCCGGGAGACGGATACGCAGTATTTT CASSLTRETDTQYF
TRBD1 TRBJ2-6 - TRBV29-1 TGCAGCGTAGACAGGGGGTCTGGGGCCAACGTCCTGACTTTC CSVDRGSGANVLTF
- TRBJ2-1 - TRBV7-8 TGTGCCAGCAGCTTAGGACGGGCAGGACTCAACTACAATGAGCAGTTCTTC CASSLGRAGLNYNEQFF
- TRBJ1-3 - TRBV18 TGTGCCAGCTCACCAGGAAGGGCGGCCGGAAACACCATATATTTT CASSPGRAAGNTIYF
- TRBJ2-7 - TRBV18 TGTGCCAGCTCACCAATGGCAGCCTACGAGCAGTACTTC CASSPMAAYEQYF
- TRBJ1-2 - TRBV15 TGTGCCACCAGCAGAGATTTGGTTGCAGGGATCGGTAACTATGGCTACACCTTC CATSRDLVAGIGNYGYTF
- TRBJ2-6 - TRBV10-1 TGCGCCAGCAATAGTTCCCCGGGATCTGGGAGCGTCCTGACTTTC CASNSSPGSGSVLTF
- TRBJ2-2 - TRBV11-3 TGTGCCAGCAGCTTGAACGGGAACACCGGGGAGCTGTTTTTT CASSLNGNTGELFF
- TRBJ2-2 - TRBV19 TGTGCCAGTAAAATGGGGGGCAAGGCCGGGGAGCTGTTTTTT CASKMGGKAGELFF
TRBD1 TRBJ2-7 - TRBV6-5 TGTGCCAGCAGGAGTCCGAGGACAGGGGGCTACGAGCAGTACTTC CASRSPRTGGYEQYF
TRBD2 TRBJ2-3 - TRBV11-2 TGTGCCAGCAGCCTCACCCTAACTAGCGGGAGGGCCTTGACAGATACGCAGTATTTT CASSLTLTSGRALTDTQYF
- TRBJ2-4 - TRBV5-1 TGCGCCAGCAGCTTGGTCGGGCAGGGGCCCTCTCTAGGAGCCAAAAACATTCAGTACTTC CASSLVGQGPSLGAKNIQYF
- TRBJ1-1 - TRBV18 TGTGCCAGCTCACCCGCGGATAGGGGCAGGGCGGCTTTCTTT CASSPADRGRAAFF
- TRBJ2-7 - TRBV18 TGTGCCAGCTCACGAGGACTCGAGCCCCCCTACGAGCAGTACTTC CASSRGLEPPYEQYF
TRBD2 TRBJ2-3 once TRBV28 TGTGCCAGCACCTCCCCCCGGCTAGCGGGGTACCGAAATACGCAGTATTTT CASTSPRLAGYRNTQYF
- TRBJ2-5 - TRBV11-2 TGTGCCAGCAGCCAAACCGGGGGTAGCGGATCCGTCCAGTACTTC CASSQTGGSGSVQYF
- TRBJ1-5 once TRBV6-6 TGTGCCAGCAGTTACTGGCTAACGGGTGACCAGCCCCAGCATTTT CASSYWLTGDQPQHF
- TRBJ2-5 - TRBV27 TGTGCCAGCAGTTACCGGGGACCCTACCAAGAGACCCAGTACTTC CASSYRGPYQETQYF
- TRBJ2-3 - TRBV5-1 TGCGCCAGCAGTACCAGGGGGGCAGATACGCAGTATTTT CASSTRGADTQYF
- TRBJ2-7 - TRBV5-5 TGTGCCAGCAGCTTGGCCGGAGGGACAGCAATCTACGAGCAGTACTTC CASSLAGGTAIYEQYF
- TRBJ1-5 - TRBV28 TGTGCCAGCAATACCGGGGACGAGGGGGATCAGCCCCAGCATTTT CASNTGDEGDQPQHF
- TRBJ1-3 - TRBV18 TGTGCCAGCTCACTAGGCACGGCTTACTCTGGAAACACCATATATTTT CASSLGTAYSGNTIYF